In this sample, the clone carrying this T cell receptor (beta chain) turned up many times. Its target is not known. The data were taken from a study of identical twins. Whole-study findings and limits: Insertion counts were lower in abundant cord blood beta clonotypes, a trend that memory repertoires did not show. Among monozygotic twins, out-of-frame TCR alpha sharing exceeded what models predicted.

TCRdb recomputed calls from the 5' RACE reads with MiXCR, one row per CDR3 protein. This sample carries a few hundred thousand distinct CDR3 sequences, approximately 9.6% of them seen once, and the ten largest clones take 3%. CDR1 and CDR2 (germline): SGHRS, YFSETQ. The CDR3 totals 14 residues. Trimming at V came to 3 bases and at J to 7 bases, leaving 7 bases not matched to a gene. Healthy Caucasians supplied all donations. This sample was shared with a second study, whose subject was yellow fever vaccine responses in identical twins. From that report: Twins' vaccine T cell response reportedly seemed partly convergent, partly personalized.

The material sequenced was PBMCs. V gene TRBV5-1 combines with J gene TRBJ1-1; 9 bases are a match to TRBD1. The clonotype comes from a woman under 30 in good health. Here the CDR3 DNA reads TGCGCCAGCAGCTCACAGGGGGCATCTGATGAAGCTTTCTTT. Translation: CASSSQGASDEAFF.